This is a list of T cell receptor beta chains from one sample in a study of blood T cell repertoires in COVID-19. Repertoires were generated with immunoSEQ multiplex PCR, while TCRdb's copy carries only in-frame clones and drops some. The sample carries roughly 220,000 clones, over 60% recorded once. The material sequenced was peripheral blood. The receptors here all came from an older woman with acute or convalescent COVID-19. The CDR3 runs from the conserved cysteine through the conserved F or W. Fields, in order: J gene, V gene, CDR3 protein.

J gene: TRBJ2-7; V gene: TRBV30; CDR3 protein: CAWSVPPQVYEQYF
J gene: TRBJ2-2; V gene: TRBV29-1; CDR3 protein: CSAGREGGETGELFF
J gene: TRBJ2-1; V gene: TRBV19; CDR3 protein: CASSIQGTYNEQFF
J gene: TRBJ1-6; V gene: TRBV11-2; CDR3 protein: CASSRGQTAKNSPLHF
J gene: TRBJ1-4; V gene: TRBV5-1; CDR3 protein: CASSFDRGQEKLFF
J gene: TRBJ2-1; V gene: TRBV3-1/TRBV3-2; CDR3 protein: CASSNRLALYNEQFF
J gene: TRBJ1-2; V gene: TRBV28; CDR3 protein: CASSETASYGYTF
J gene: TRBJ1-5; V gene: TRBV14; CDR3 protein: CASSQAGGLPQHF
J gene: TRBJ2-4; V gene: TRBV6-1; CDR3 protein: CASSEVSGVGKNIQYF
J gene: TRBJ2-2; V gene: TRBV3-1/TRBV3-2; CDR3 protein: CASSLTAGVNTGELFF
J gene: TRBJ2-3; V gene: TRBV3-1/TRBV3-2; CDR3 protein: CASSPRPGLVSDTQYF
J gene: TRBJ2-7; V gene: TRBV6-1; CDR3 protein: CASSEKAGALYEQYF
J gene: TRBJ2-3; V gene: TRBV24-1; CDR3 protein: CATSSPGLAGVTPFTDTQYF
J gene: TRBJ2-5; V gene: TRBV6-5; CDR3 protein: CASSYNTGGQETQYF
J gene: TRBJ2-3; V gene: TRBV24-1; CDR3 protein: CATSDLTSTDTQYF
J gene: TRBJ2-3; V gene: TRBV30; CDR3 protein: CRAGEGDTQYF
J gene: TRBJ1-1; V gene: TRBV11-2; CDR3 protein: CASSSGTGYLTEAFF
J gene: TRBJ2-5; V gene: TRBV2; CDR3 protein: CASSLEETQYF
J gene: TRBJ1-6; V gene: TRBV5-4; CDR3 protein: CASSSGTANSPLHF
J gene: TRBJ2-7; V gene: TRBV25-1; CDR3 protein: CASASDRAPYEQYF
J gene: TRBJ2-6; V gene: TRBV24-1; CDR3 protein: CATAGTGGSGANVLTF
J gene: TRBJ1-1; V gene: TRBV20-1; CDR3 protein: CSASSPDPGDTEAFF
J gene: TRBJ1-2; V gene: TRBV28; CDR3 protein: CAVRTGAIPNYGYTF
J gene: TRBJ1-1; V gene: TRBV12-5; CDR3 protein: CASGVTEDTEAFF
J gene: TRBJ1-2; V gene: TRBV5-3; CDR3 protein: CARRLASGQSLQRDYGYTF
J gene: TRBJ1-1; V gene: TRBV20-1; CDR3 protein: CSASDAGQGGGAFF
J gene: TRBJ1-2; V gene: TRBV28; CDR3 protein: CASSHATGTNYGYTF
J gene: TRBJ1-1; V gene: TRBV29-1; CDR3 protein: CSVETVRGSEAFF
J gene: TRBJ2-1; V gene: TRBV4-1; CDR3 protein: CASSLSGLLRGNEQFF
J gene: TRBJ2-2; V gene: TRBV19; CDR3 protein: CASTPGQENTGELFF